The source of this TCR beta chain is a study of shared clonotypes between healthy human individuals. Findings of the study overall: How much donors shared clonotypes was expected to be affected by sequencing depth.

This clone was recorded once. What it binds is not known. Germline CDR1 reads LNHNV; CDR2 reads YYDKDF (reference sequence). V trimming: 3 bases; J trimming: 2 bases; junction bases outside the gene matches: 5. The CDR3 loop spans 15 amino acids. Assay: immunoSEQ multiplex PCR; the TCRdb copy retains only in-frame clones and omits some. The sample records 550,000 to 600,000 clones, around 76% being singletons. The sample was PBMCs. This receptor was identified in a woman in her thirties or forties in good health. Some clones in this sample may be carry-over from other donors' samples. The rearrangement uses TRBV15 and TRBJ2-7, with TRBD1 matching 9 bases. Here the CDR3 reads CATSSPDRGAYEQYF. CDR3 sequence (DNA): TGTGCCACCAGCAGCCCGGACAGGGGCGCCTACGAGCAGTACTTC.